This T cell receptor beta chain was recorded in a study of shared clonotypes between healthy human individuals. On the study more broadly: A donor's plate count was three for CD4 naive and three for CD4 memory; CD8 naive had two and CD8 memory one.

Authors' processing steps: Filtering was not the same, since immunoSEQ gave junction-only sequences without quality scores. The assay was immunoSEQ multiplex PCR, and TCRdb's table has in-frame clones only and misses some. D and trimming come from the DNA, and the V and J calls and clone size come from that table. Among over 2 million clones listed, roughly 95% were seen once. On this clone: Its specificity is unknown.

Positive CCR7 selection of CD45RO-negative cells yielded the naive CD8 cells, and terminally differentiated effector memory CD45RA+ cells were excluded. Study findings and constraints: Sorted-subset sequencing, rarefaction showed, was incomplete despite large depth. Among a few donors, around 5% of naive CD4 clonotypes were found in common.

The sample comprised naive CD8+ T cells sorted from blood. This clonotype was sampled from a man aged 18-30 years in good health.

The chain's CDR3 is CASENGDSYEQYF. CDR3 DNA: TGTGCCAGCGAAAATGGGGACTCCTACGAGCAGTACTTC. This chain links TRBV5-6 with TRBJ2-7; D is unclear. This CDR3 has 13 amino acids. V gave up 7 bases and J gave up 0 bases, with 11 bases separating them. The germline CDR1 and CDR2 sequences are SGHDT and YYEEEE.